The source of this T cell receptor (beta chain) is a study of blood T cell repertoires in COVID-19. Libraries were prepared by immunoSEQ multiplex PCR; TCRdb keeps only in-frame clonotypes and omits some of them. Among approximately 180,000 clones listed, 85% were seen once. V gave up 5 bases and J gave up 2 bases, with 13 bases separating them. Germline-derived CDR1 and CDR2 are SGHAT and FQNNGV. The CDR3 runs to 14 residues. The sequencing sample was made of peripheral blood. The chain carries TRBV11-2 and TRBJ2-7, with D possibly matching TRBD2 (6 bases). The TCR sequence derives from a person between 65 and 79 years old with COVID-19, enrolled during active disease. The CDR3 loop is CASSKASATYEQYF. The DNA of the CDR3 is TGTGCCAGCAGCAAGGCTAGCGCAACCTACGAGCAGTACTTC.